Presented here are 14 T cell receptor beta chains from one specimen sequenced in a study of cytomegalovirus exposure and HLA in healthy donors. The PCR had 60 Vbeta and 13 Jbeta primers. Some clones are missing from TCRdb's copy, which holds only in-frame ones; the method was immunoSEQ multiplex PCR. The table has about 67,000 clones, about three quarters seen once. Input material: PBMCs. The receptors stem from a man in his forties in good health and CMV-seronegative.

A word on this clone: Other DNA sequences in this specimen translate into the identical CDR3. V usage is TRBV19 and J usage is TRBJ2-6, with 8 bases lining up with TRBD1. The CDR3 length is 17 residues. Losses at the gene ends were 9 bases for V and 2 bases for J; bases not matched to a gene: 12. Germline assignment: CDR1 LNHDA and CDR2 SQIVND (reference sequence). This CDR3 reads CASTEDRVRTGANVLTF. CDR3 nucleotides: TGTGCCAGCACAGAGGACAGGGTTAGGACTGGGGCCAACGTCCTGACTTTC. The full variable domain, its missing parts supplied by reference TRBV19 and TRBJ2-6, is DGGITQSPKYLFRKEGQNVTLSCEQNLNHDAMYWYRQDPGQGLRLIYYSQIVNDFQKGDIAEGYSVSREKKESFPLTVTSAQKNPTAFYLCASTEDRVRTGANVLTFGAGSRLTVL.

The chain couples TRBV28 to TRBJ1-1; 9 bases line up with TRBD1. Germline assignment: CDR1 MDHEN and CDR2 SYDVKM. V was clipped by 6 bases and J by 6 bases; unmatched bases: 5. The CDR3 loop spans 13 amino acids. Written as DNA, the CDR3 is TGTGCCAGCAGGCCCCGACAGGGGGCTGAAGCTTTCTTT. This codes for CASRPRQGAEAFF. The whole variable domain, filled in from reference TRBV28 and TRBJ1-1, reads DVKVTQSSRYLVKRTGEKVFLECVQDMDHENMFWYRQDPGLGLRLIYFSYDVKMKEKGDIPEGYSVSREKKERFSLILESASTNQTSMYLCASRPRQGAEAFFGQGTRLTVV.

The chain has TRBV5-6 and TRBJ2-3; the match to TRBD2 covers 8 bases. Germline V gene data show CDR1 as SGHDT and CDR2 as YYEEEE. This CDR3 contains 17 residues. V shed 4 bases, J shed 4 bases, and the junction held 14 bases outside the gene matches. As DNA, the CDR3 is TGTGCCAGCAGCCTCCGGGTACGGGGGGGATCGGCAGATACGCAGTATTTT. Encoded protein: CASSLRVRGGSADTQYF.

The chain couples TRBV7-2 to TRBJ2-5; 7 bases are shared with TRBD1. The J call is uncertain, as TRBJ2-7 better fits the DNA end. CDR1 is SGHTA and CDR2 is FQGNSA in the germline V gene. This CDR3 spans 14 amino acids. CDR3 residues: CASSSGQASYEQYF. Here the CDR3 DNA reads TGTGCCAGCAGCTCTGGACAGGCCTCCTACGAGCAGTACTTC.

V and J are TRBV6-1 and TRBJ2-7; D possibly corresponds to TRBD1 (6 bases). This CDR3 is built from 14 residues. V lost 5 bases and J 1 base, leaving 12 bases between the germline ends. Looked up from germline, CDR1 is MNHNS and CDR2 is SASEGT. The CDR3 region has the DNA TGTGCCAGCAGTACCCGAGGGGGATCCTACGAGCAGTACTTC. Translation: CASSTRGGSYEQYF.

The chain uses TRBV28 and TRBJ2-6; possibly TRBD1 for D (5 bases). Germline V gene lookup returns CDR1 MDHEN and CDR2 SYDVKM. The V end was cut by 3 bases, the J end by 0 bases, with 6 bases between. CDR3 length: 15 residues. CDR3 in amino acids: CASSLTVSGANVLTF. CDR3 sequence (DNA): TGTGCCAGCAGTTTGACAGTCTCTGGGGCCAACGTCCTGACTTTC.

The sample holds one count of this clone. The CDR3 region is CASGPGEETQYF. The CDR3 DNA is TGTGCTAGTGGGCCGGGAGAGGAGACCCAGTACTTC. V usage is TRBV12-5 and J usage is TRBJ2-5, with D possibly matching TRBD2 (6 bases). This CDR3 is built from 12 residues. Looked up from germline, CDR1 is LGHNT and CDR2 is FRNRAP. Trimming removed 6 bases from V and 5 bases from J, with 10 bases in between. Full variable domain (missing parts from reference TRBV12-5 and TRBJ2-5): DARVTQTPRHKVTEMGQEVTMRCQPILGHNTVFWYRQTMMQGLELLAYFRNRAPLDDSGMPKDRFSAEMPDATLATLKIQPSEPRDSAVYFCASGPGEETQYFGPGTRLLVL.

The chain couples TRBV7-6 to TRBJ1-4, with unresolved D. V dropped 3 bases and J dropped 8 bases, with 10 bases sitting between them. CDR1 SGHVS and CDR2 FNYEAQ come from the germline V gene. This CDR3 spans 13 amino acids. CDR3 DNA: TGTGCCAGCAGCTTGTGGGAGGGCGAAAAACTGTTTTTT. Translating it yields CASSLWEGEKLFF.

The chain links TRBV6-5 to TRBJ2-3; a possible D gene is TRBD2 (6 bases). The V gene's germline CDR1 is MNHEY and CDR2 SVGAGI. This CDR3 has 15 residues. The ends were cut back, 0 bases at V and 2 bases at J, with 9 bases in the middle. CDR3 nucleotides: TGTGCCAGCAGTTACTCGGGGGAGGCCACAGATACGCAGTATTTT. The encoded protein is CASSYSGEATDTQYF.

V usage is TRBV18 and J usage is TRBJ1-1, with a weak D call TRBD1 (5 bases). The length of the CDR3 is 12 residues. With 2 bases removed from V and 5 bases from J, the gap between germline ends came to 6 bases. The V gene's germline CDR1 is KGHSH and CDR2 LQKENI. The CDR3 protein is CASSPGATEAFF. CDR3 in DNA: TGTGCCAGCTCACCAGGGGCTACTGAAGCTTTCTTT.

The rearrangement joins TRBV9 to TRBJ2-7; D possibly corresponds to TRBD1 (5 bases). The CDR3 consists of 15 residues. Germline V gene data show CDR1 as SGDLS and CDR2 as YYNGEE. The V and J ends lost 0 bases and 0 bases respectively, with 10 bases between them. The CDR3: CASSVGSRVSYEQYF. DNA of the CDR3: TGTGCCAGCAGCGTAGGCAGCAGGGTCTCCTACGAGCAGTACTTC.

The genes are TRBV18 and TRBJ2-5, with 7 bases fitting TRBD1. The assigned J gene may be wrong: the sequence end matches TRBJ2-7 better. The CDR3 consists of 14 residues. Per germline, CDR1 KGHSH and CDR2 LQKENI. The CDR3 DNA is TGTGCCAGCTCACCACCGACAGGGACCTACGAGCAGTACTTC. It translates to CASSPPTGTYEQYF.

This clone turned up a few times. The rearrangement joins TRBV28 to TRBJ1-1; D unresolved. V dropped 5 bases and J dropped 3 bases, with 13 bases sitting between them. The CDR3 contains 14 residues. Germline V gene sequence: CDR1 MDHEN, CDR2 SYDVKM. The CDR3 DNA reads as TGTGCCAGCAGTACATCGCCGGGGTACACTGAAGCTTTCTTT. It is translated as CASSTSPGYTEAFF.

This clone has only one observation. The gene calls are TRBV11-3 and TRBJ2-7; 7 bases agree with TRBD2. Germline-derived CDR1 and CDR2 are SGHNT and YENEEA. The CDR3 extends over 16 amino acids. V lost 5 bases, J lost 6 bases, and 16 bases stayed unmatched. The CDR3 sequence: CASSEGDYRNSCEQYF. The DNA of the CDR3 is TGTGCCAGCAGCGAAGGGGACTATCGGAATTCGTGCGAGCAGTACTTC.